The subject of this entry is one TCR beta chain. The data originate from a study of T cells after yellow fever vaccination. Findings of the study overall: Post-booster repertoires again held most primary-vaccination clones (roughly 95% CD4, roughly 90% CD8). When the response was secondary, it was weaker but reached its peak faster, day 5 versus 15. Few clonotypes appeared in both CD4 and CD8 compartments.

V lost 2 bases and J lost 9, with 7 bases in between. Germline CDR1 and CDR2: KGHDR and SFDVKD. The length of the CDR3 is 12 residues. UMIs and a universal primer site were added when TCR cDNA was made by 5'RACE template switching. TCRdb used MiXCR to reprocess the 5' RACE reads, holding one entry per CDR3 protein. The table shows about 52,000 distinct CDR3 sequences, with less than 8% occurring only once. The chain recombines TRBV24-1 with TRBJ2-1, with D maybe TRBD2 (5 bases). The starting material was CD8+ T cells not binding an NS4B(214-222) dextramer, sorted from PBMCs, obtained more than 35 days after the first yellow fever vaccination. The sequence was collected from a man aged 18 to 35 who received the YFV17D yellow fever vaccine. In DNA, the CDR3 is TGTGCCACCAGTGATTCGGGGAGTGAGCAGTTCTTC. Residues: CATSDSGSEQFF.